Each of the 19 T cell receptor beta chains below was sequenced from the same sample in a study of T cell responses to AZD1222 COVID-19 vaccine. Using immunoSEQ multiplex PCR, the repertoire was profiled, and TCRdb retains in-frame clones only, with some absent. There are about 130,000 clones in the sample; approximately 85% occur only once, and 1.5% to 2% lies in the top ten. The specimen comprised peripheral blood, sampled on day 0 of AZD1222 vaccination. These receptor sequences come from an adult in good health.

The chain recombines TRBV27 with TRBJ2-1; no clear D gene. The CDR3 is 14 amino acids. The germline CDR1 and CDR2 sequences are MNHEY and SMNVEV (reference sequence). V lost 3 bases and J 7 bases, leaving 13 bases between the germline ends. This chain's CDR3 is CASSFSFLRNEQFF. Written as DNA, the CDR3 is TGTGCCAGCAGTTTTAGCTTCCTGAGGAATGAGCAGTTCTTC.

This chain joins TRBV6-5 and TRBJ1-6; 7 nucleotides match TRBD1. The CDR3 runs 15 residues. Germline V gene data show CDR1 as MNHEY and CDR2 as SVGAGI. V trimming: 6 bases; J trimming: 4 bases; junction bases outside the gene matches: 6. CDR3 nucleotide sequence: TGTGCCAGCAGAGACGGGACAGTATATAATTCACCCCTCCACTTT. Translated, it gives CASRDGTVYNSPLHF.

This sequence joins TRBV4-1 and TRBJ1-2; no firm D call. The CDR3 extends over 13 amino acids. V was clipped by 1 base and J by 7 bases, with 10 bases between them. Germline lookup yields CDR1 MGHRA and CDR2 YSYEKL. CDR3: CASSQVRGLGYTF. DNA of the CDR3: TGCGCCAGCAGCCAAGTACGGGGTCTTGGCTACACCTTC.

V usage is TRBV2 and J usage is TRBJ1-2; tentative D call: TRBD1 (5 bases). Trimming pared 10 bases from V and 4 bases from J, leaving 22 bases between. The V gene's germline CDR1 is SNHLY and CDR2 FYNNEI. There are 15 residues in the CDR3. For the CDR3, the DNA is TGTGCCATCCCGAAACGGAGACAGTTCAGCTATGGCTACACCTTC. Amino acids: CAIPKRRQFSYGYTF.

The rearrangement joins TRBV9 to TRBJ1-4, with D possibly TRBD1 on 5 matching bases. The CDR3 contains 15 residues. Germline CDR1 SGDLS, CDR2 YYNGEE. V shed 4 bases and J shed 0 bases, with 10 bases lying between them. CDR3 bases: TGTGCCAGCAGCTCCCAGACAGCAACTAATGAAAAACTGTTTTTT. Its protein is CASSSQTATNEKLFF.

This chain links TRBV7-9 with TRBJ1-5, with D perhaps matching TRBD1 (5 bases). The CDR3 extends over 14 amino acids. Trimming stripped 5 bases from V and 3 bases from J, with 11 bases between. Germline CDR1 SEHNR, CDR2 FQNEAQ (reference sequence). The CDR3 here is CASSPGTYNQPQHF. For the CDR3, the DNA is TGTGCCAGCAGCCCCGGGACCTACAATCAGCCCCAGCATTTT.

The rearrangement links TRBV24-1 to TRBJ1-2; TRBD1 matches 7 bases. Germline values: CDR1 KGHDR, CDR2 SFDVKD. The CDR3 has 16 residues. The V and J ends lost 1 base and 4 bases, in that order; junction bases with no gene match: 8. The CDR3 protein is CATSDLSRQGPYGYTF. CDR3 DNA sequence: TGTGCCACCAGTGATTTAAGTAGACAGGGACCCTATGGCTACACCTTC.

V is TRBV11-2 and J is TRBJ1-4; 11 nucleotides align to TRBD1. Trimming removed 2 bases from V and 10 bases from J; junction bases left unmatched: 9. Germline CDR1 reads SGHAT; CDR2 reads FQNNGV. This CDR3 contains 16 residues. CDR3 sequence: CASSLPPPGTGGKLFF. DNA for the CDR3: TGTGCCAGCAGCTTACCCCCCCCCGGGACAGGGGGAAAACTGTTTTTT. The complete variable domain, with remaining parts taken from reference TRBV11-2 and TRBJ1-4, reads EAGVAQSPRYKIIEKRQSVAFWCNPISGHATLYWYQQILGQGPKLLIQFQNNGVVDDSQLPKDRFSAERLKGVDSTLKIQPAKLEDSAVYLCASSLPPPGTGGKLFFGSGTQLSVL.

Only one count was recorded for this clone. The CDR3: CAWSNRVLNTEAFF. Written as DNA, the CDR3 is TGTGCCTGGAGTAACCGGGTCCTGAACACTGAAGCTTTCTTT. The rearrangement joins TRBV30 to TRBJ1-1; D gene uncertain. Germline-derived CDR1 and CDR2 are GTSNPN and SVGIG (reference sequence). V shed 2 bases and J shed 0 bases, with 10 bases lying between them. This CDR3 has 14 amino acids.

The V call is TRBV3-1 (or the pseudogene TRBV3-2), the J call TRBJ1-5, with unresolved D. The CDR3 runs to 12 residues. Germline V gives CDR1 LGHDT, CDR2 YNNKEL (reference sequence). With 3 bases removed from V and 3 bases from J, the gap between germline ends came to 3 bases. CDR3 coding DNA: TGTGCCAGCAGCCAGACCAATCAGCCCCAGCATTTT. It codes for CASSQTNQPQHF.

This clone came up a few times. This chain joins TRBV7-9 and TRBJ2-3; the D gene is possibly TRBD1 (6 bases). Germline V gives CDR1 SEHNR, CDR2 FQNEAQ (reference sequence). This CDR3 region has 15 residues. The V gene lost 5 bases and the J gene lost 6 bases, with 18 bases spanning the gap. CDR3 amino acids: CASSPRDMLWDTQYF. For the CDR3, the DNA is TGTGCCAGCAGCCCTCGGGACATGCTGTGGGATACGCAGTATTTT.

The rearrangement uses TRBV11-2 and TRBJ1-1; maybe TRBD1 (6 bases). V lost 6 bases and J lost 9, with 17 bases in between. The germline gives CDR1 SGHAT, CDR2 FQNNGV. The CDR3 has 13 amino acids. The CDR3 bases are TGTGCCAGCAGGGTAGCGTGGGGGGACAAAGCTTTCTTT. This sequence encodes CASRVAWGDKAFF.

This sequence joins TRBV7-3 and TRBJ1-3; no definite D call. Trimming shortened V by 5 bases and J by 4 bases, and 3 bases separated the two germline ends. Germline V gene data show CDR1 as SGHTA and CDR2 as FQGTGA. This CDR3 has 11 amino acids. CDR3 region: CASSDGNTIYF. The CDR3, as DNA: TGTGCCAGCAGCGACGGAAACACCATATATTTT.

CDR3 protein: CASSETAGANVLTF. CDR3 DNA: TGCGCCAGCAGCGAGACAGCTGGGGCCAACGTCCTGACTTTC. V is TRBV5-1 and J is TRBJ2-6; tentative D call: TRBD1 (5 bases). V shed 4 bases and J shed 2 bases, with 7 bases lying between them. Germline V lookup: CDR1 SGHRS, CDR2 YFSETQ. There are 14 residues in the CDR3.

The chain combines TRBV6-5 with TRBJ1-1; 9 positions match TRBD1. The V segment lost 2 bases and the J segment 0 bases; nucleotides outside the gene matches: 1. Germline V CDR1 and CDR2: MNHEY, SVGAGI. CDR3 size: 15 residues. This chain's CDR3 is CASSYGDRVNTEAFF. CDR3 nucleotide sequence: TGTGCCAGCAGTTACGGGGACAGGGTGAACACTGAAGCTTTCTTT.

This rearrangement joins TRBV5-1 to TRBJ1-2; a possible D gene is TRBD1 (5 bases). V lost 2 bases, J lost 6 bases, and 23 bases lay in between. CDR3 size: 17 residues. CDR1 SGHRS and CDR2 YFSETQ come from the germline V gene. DNA for the CDR3: TGCGCCAGCAGCTTTGGGACCCCTAGCCGCATGGGGGATGGCTACACCTTC. It codes for CASSFGTPSRMGDGYTF.

The chain is built from TRBV24-1 and TRBJ1-1, with 7 bases lining up with TRBD1. Germline V lookup: CDR1 KGHDR, CDR2 SFDVKD. The CDR3 contains 14 residues. V was pared by 9 bases and J by 1 base, with 7 bases of the junction left unmatched. This CDR3 is CATRRRGQNTEAFF. CDR3 sequence (DNA): TGTGCCACCCGTCGTAGGGGGCAGAACACTGAAGCTTTCTTT.

The chain carries TRBV4-1 and TRBJ1-4; 8 bases align to TRBD1. This CDR3 spans 14 amino acids. The germline gives CDR1 MGHRA, CDR2 YSYEKL. V lost 4 bases, J lost 7 bases, and 5 bases stayed unmatched. CDR3 nucleotide sequence: TGCGCCAGCAGCCGAGACAGGGGAATTGAAAAACTGTTTTTT. Residues: CASSRDRGIEKLFF.

This clone was picked up one time. The CDR3 is CASSPSVNTEAFF. In DNA, the CDR3 is TGTGCCAGCAGTCCCTCGGTGAACACTGAAGCTTTCTTT. The V gene is TRBV12-3 or TRBV12-4, the J gene TRBJ1-1, with D uncertain. This CDR3 contains 13 residues. Trimming removed 5 bases at V and 0 bases at J, with 7 bases between.